Below, 16 T cell receptor beta chains from the same sample are listed, as sequenced in a study of patients and donors after allogeneic stem cell transplantation. TCRdb processed the RT-PCR reads anew with MiXCR; each CDR3 protein has one entry. The data show 84,000 or so distinct CDR3 sequences, 45% to 50% seen once. The sample taken for sequencing was blood, either unsorted or a sorted T cell fraction (not recorded which). Every receptor here comes from a human donor who was either an allogeneic HSCT recipient or a stem cell or donor lymphocyte infusion donor (not recorded which). It is not recorded whose cells these are; they may come from a transplant donor.

This clonotype was observed a handful of times. The chain carries TRBV28 and TRBJ1-2; 7 bases are a match to TRBD1. This CDR3 region has 14 residues. Germline lookup yields CDR1 MDHEN and CDR2 SYDVKM. J lost 4 bases, V lost 2 bases, and 4 bases had no gene match. CDR3 loop: CASSLTTGAYGYTF. CDR3 DNA sequence: TGTGCCAGCAGTTTAACCACAGGGGCCTATGGCTACACCTTC.

The chain carries TRBV20-1 and TRBJ1-1, with a tentative D call TRBD1 (5 bases). The CDR3 totals 17 residues. Between the trimmed V and J ends, which lost 1 base and 3 bases, there was a span of 21 bases. CDR1 and CDR2 (germline): DFQATT, SNEGSKA (reference sequence). The CDR3 region has the DNA TGCAGTGCTAGAGGCCTGGGTTGGGGCAGGGACGACACTGAAGCTTTCTTT. This gives the protein CSARGLGWGRDDTEAFF.

The chain couples TRBV3-1 to TRBJ2-2; 10 positions match TRBD2. Germline values: CDR1 LGHDT, CDR2 YNNKEL (reference sequence). Trimming removed 10 bases from V and 2 bases from J; junction bases left unmatched: 4. This CDR3 comprises 14 residues. In DNA, the CDR3 is TGTGCCACCGGGACTAGCGAAAACACCGGGGAGCTGTTTTTT. It yields the protein CATGTSENTGELFF.

This clonotype was detected only a few times. The V call is TRBV20-1, the J call TRBJ1-3; D gene unclear. Germline values: CDR1 DFQATT, CDR2 SNEGSKA (reference sequence). This CDR3 region has 13 residues. The ends were cut back, 3 bases at V and 0 bases at J, with 6 bases in the middle. In DNA, the CDR3 is TGCAGTGCTAGCCGCCACTCTGGAAACACCATATATTTT. Its protein is CSASRHSGNTIYF.

V and J are TRBV10-3 and TRBJ2-7; D possibly corresponds to TRBD1 (7 bases). CDR3 size: 14 residues. Germline V lookup: CDR1 ENHRY, CDR2 SYGVKD. Trimming left V 8 bases short and J 2 bases short, with 16 bases between. CDR3 nucleotides: TGTGCCATCGGCGGGACAGCGACTACCTACGAGCAGTACTTC. Amino acids: CAIGGTATTYEQYF.

The chain carries TRBV3-1 and TRBJ1-1; D gene ambiguous. CDR1 and CDR2 (germline): LGHDT, YNNKEL (reference sequence). Trimming removed 11 bases from V and 0 bases from J, with 10 bases in between. The CDR3 is 12 amino acids. DNA for the CDR3: TGTGCCTTACGACGGATGAACACTGAAGCTTTCTTT. Translation: CALRRMNTEAFF.

The gene calls are TRBV5-1 and TRBJ1-2, with 9 positions matching TRBD1. V lost 2 bases, J lost 4 bases, and 6 bases stayed unmatched. Germline V gene sequence: CDR1 SGHRS, CDR2 YFSETQ. The CDR3 is made up of 15 amino acids. The CDR3 nucleotides read TGCGCCAGCAGCTTCCTGGGACAGGGACCCTATGGCTACACCTTC. Its protein product is CASSFLGQGPYGYTF. Using reference TRBV5-1 and TRBJ1-2 for the parts outside the CDR3, the full variable domain is KAGVTQTPRYLIKTRGQQVTLSCSPISGHRSVSWYQQTPGQGLQFLFEYFSETQRNKGNFPGRFSGRQFSNSRSEMNVSTLELGDSALYLCASSFLGQGPYGYTFGSGTRLTVV.

This clonotype was observed a few times. The genes are TRBV4-1 and TRBJ2-1; the D call may be TRBD1 or TRBD2 (6 bases each). The CDR3 covers 17 residues. Trimming stripped 1 base from V and 0 bases from J, with 13 bases between. Looked up from germline, CDR1 is MGHRA and CDR2 is YSYEKL. The CDR3 sequence is CASSQVLRGGSYNEQFF. The CDR3 coding sequence is TGCGCCAGCAGCCAAGTTCTCAGGGGAGGCTCCTACAATGAGCAGTTCTTC.

CDR3 in DNA: TGCAGTGCTAGTGTGGGATACTATAATTCACCCCTCCACTTT. As protein: CSASVGYYNSPLHF. The chain recombines TRBV20-1 with TRBJ1-6; no clear D. V lost 3 bases and J 3 bases, leaving 9 bases between the germline ends. Germline CDR1 is DFQATT and CDR2 is SNEGSKA (reference sequence). The CDR3 is 14 residues long.

This clonotype was observed a handful of times. V is TRBV10-3 and J is TRBJ1-1; D remains ambiguous. The ends were cut back, 2 bases at V and 4 bases at J, with 14 bases in the middle. Per the germline V gene, CDR1 is ENHRY and CDR2 is SYGVKD. The length of the CDR3 is 15 residues. CDR3 in amino acids: CAISEETRIGTEAFF. The CDR3 DNA reads TGTGCCATCAGTGAGGAGACACGGATCGGCACTGAAGCTTTCTTT.

The chain couples TRBV4-3 to TRBJ1-2; a weak D match, TRBD1 (5 bases). Looked up from germline, CDR1 is LGHNA and CDR2 is YSLEER. The CDR3 contains 17 residues. Trimming removed 2 bases at V and 0 bases at J, with 16 bases between. CDR3 region: CASSQRSTTTANYGYTF. The DNA for the CDR3 is TGCGCCAGCAGCCAAAGAAGTACGACGACAGCTAACTATGGCTACACCTTC.

The V and J genes are TRBV7-9 and TRBJ2-1; D is undetermined. This CDR3 has 14 residues. Germline V gene lookup returns CDR1 SEHNR and CDR2 FQNEAQ (reference sequence). Trimming took 2 bases from V and 7 from J, leaving 12 bases between them. CDR3 sequence reads: CASSLTSGANEQFF. The CDR3 DNA reads as TGTGCCAGCAGCTTAACTTCGGGTGCGAATGAGCAGTTCTTC.

The chain's CDR3 is CASSLGPGRNQPQHF. In DNA form, the CDR3 reads TGTGCCAGCAGTTTAGGCCCAGGTCGCAATCAGCCCCAGCATTTT. The chain uses TRBV27 and TRBJ1-5; D uncertain. Germline CDR1 is MNHEY and CDR2 is SMNVEV (reference sequence). This CDR3 has 15 residues. V gave up 2 bases and J gave up 2 bases, with 10 bases separating them.

J is TRBJ2-1 and V is TRBV4-1; either TRBD1 or TRBD2 may supply D (6 bases each). The CDR3 contains 14 residues. V shed 8 bases and J shed 1 base, with 12 bases lying between them. Germline V CDR1 and CDR2: MGHRA, YSYEKL. For the CDR3, the DNA is TGCGCCAGCGGGGGGCAGGGGTCCTACAATGAGCAGTTCTTC. Translated, it gives CASGGQGSYNEQFF.

This clonotype was found a few times. This chain links TRBV4-3 with TRBJ1-4, with 9 bases aligning to TRBD1. With V trimmed by 1 base and J by 4 bases, 4 bases remained unmatched. This CDR3 has 16 residues. Germline lookup yields CDR1 LGHNA and CDR2 YSLEER. The CDR3 sequence is CASSQGGGQGNEKLFF. Here the CDR3 DNA reads TGCGCCAGCAGCCAAGGGGGGGGACAGGGTAATGAAAAACTGTTTTTT.

The chain is built from TRBV11-2 and TRBJ1-1; 8 bases line up with TRBD1. The CDR3 extends over 17 amino acids. CDR1 SGHAT and CDR2 FQNNGV come from the germline V gene. The junction had 18 bases not matched to a gene; V was cut back by 6 bases and J by 6 bases. For the CDR3, the DNA is TGTGCCAGCAGGAAAACGGGCAGGGGGCCCAGGGGTCCTGAAGCTTTCTTT. Protein: CASRKTGRGPRGPEAFF.